This T cell receptor beta chain appears in the sequencing data of a study of cytomegalovirus exposure and HLA in healthy donors. This clone was observed once. Its specificity is unknown. Looked up from germline, CDR1 is SGHRS and CDR2 is YFSETQ. The CDR3 has 13 amino acids. The J segment lost 3 bases and the V segment lost 8 bases, leaving 7 bases of the junction unmatched. Points from the study as a whole: In vitro data verified a few CMV-associated chains as specific for CMV antigens. The tendency of first-cohort TCR clusters to co-occur in the 110 or so validation repertoires emerged from a later analysis. There were around 160 TCR beta chains listed as cytomegalovirus-associated.

Data came from immunoSEQ multiplex PCR; TCRdb stores just in-frame clones and leaves some out. The profile covers 45,000 to 65,000 clones, with roughly 93% appearing a single time and more than 1.5% taken by the ten largest. This TCR came from a woman aged 18-35 years in good health and CMV-seropositive. Sequenced: PBMCs. This chain joins TRBV5-1 and TRBJ1-1; 7 bases agree with TRBD1. The CDR3 DNA reads TGCGCCAGTGGGACAGCCCCCGACACTGAAGCTTTCTTT. Amino acids: CASGTAPDTEAFF.